The next 29 T cell receptor beta chains were all read from a single sample in a study of cytomegalovirus exposure and HLA in healthy donors. PCR was performed using 60 Vbeta and 13 Jbeta primers. The protocol was immunoSEQ multiplex PCR, while the TCRdb copy is restricted to in-frame clones and leaves out a portion. The sample totals tens of thousands of clones; its top ten clones hold over 9%. Sequences were obtained from PBMCs. Receptors originate from a woman aged 55-75 years in good health and CMV-seropositive.

The chain uses TRBV18 and TRBJ1-3, with D perhaps matching TRBD1 (5 bases). V lost 0 bases to trimming and J lost 0 bases, with 9 bases between them. Germline V gene lookup returns CDR1 KGHSH and CDR2 LQKENI. The CDR3 is made up of 16 amino acids. The CDR3 DNA reads TGTGCCAGCTCACCACCGGGCGGGGGCTCTGGAAACACCATATATTTT. Its protein is CASSPPGGGSGNTIYF.

J is TRBJ1-1 and V is TRBV5-5, with D possibly being TRBD1 (5 bases). CDR3 length: 15 amino acids. Trimming took off 0 bases at V and 5 bases at J, with 14 bases between the two ends. CDR1 and CDR2 (germline): SGHKS, YYEKEE (reference sequence). CDR3 in amino acids: CASSLAGGRSTEAFF. CDR3 nucleotides: TGTGCCAGCAGCTTGGCGGGGGGTAGATCGACTGAAGCTTTCTTT.

The chain uses TRBV10-3 and TRBJ1-2; 10 nucleotides match TRBD1. CDR1 and CDR2 (germline): ENHRY, SYGVKD. J lost 3 bases, V lost 3 bases, and 4 bases had no gene match. The CDR3 runs to 15 residues. The CDR3 coding sequence is TGTGCCATCAGTGAACCGGGACAGGGGCACTATGGCTACACCTTC. It specifies CAISEPGQGHYGYTF.

The chain couples TRBV6-1 to TRBJ2-1; D might be TRBD1 (5 bases). Trimming left V 1 base short and J 8 bases short, with 12 bases between. Germline assignment: CDR1 MNHNS and CDR2 SASEGT. The CDR3 length is 14 residues. CDR3: CASSEEGRGDEQFF. The CDR3, as DNA: TGTGCCAGCAGTGAAGAGGGGCGTGGGGATGAGCAGTTCTTC.

The gene calls are TRBV7-2 and TRBJ1-5; tentatively, D is TRBD1 (5 bases). The CDR3 runs to 13 residues. Between the trimmed V and J ends, which lost 4 bases and 2 bases, there was a span of 6 bases. The germline V gene encodes CDR1 SGHTA and CDR2 FQGNSA. CDR3 region: CASSSTGNQPQHF. DNA of the CDR3: TGTGCCAGCAGCTCGACAGGCAATCAGCCCCAGCATTTT. Looking up the rest from reference TRBV7-2 and TRBJ1-5 gives the full variable domain: GAGVSQSPSNKVTEKGKDVELRCDPISGHTALYWYRQSLGQGLEFLIYFQGNSAPDKSGLPSDRFSAERTGGSVSTLTIQRTQQEDSAVYLCASSSTGNQPQHFGDGTRLSIL.

This chain links TRBV19 with TRBJ2-5, with 7 bases aligning to TRBD1. V trimming: 3 bases; J trimming: 5 bases; junction bases outside the gene matches: 3. Germline V gene sequence: CDR1 LNHDA, CDR2 SQIVND (reference sequence). The CDR3 extends over 13 amino acids. CDR3: CASSIGTVETQYF. CDR3 coding DNA: TGTGCCAGTAGTATCGGGACAGTTGAGACCCAGTACTTC.

J is TRBJ2-5 and V is TRBV20-1; possibly TRBD1 for D (6 bases). The CDR3 runs 10 residues. V was shortened by 5 bases and J by 7 bases, with 8 bases between the two germline ends. The germline gives CDR1 DFQATT, CDR2 SNEGSKA (reference sequence). Here the CDR3 reads CSAVGGTQYF. CDR3 in DNA: TGCAGTGCTGTAGGGGGGACCCAGTACTTC.

The J gene is TRBJ1-6, the V gene TRBV19, with D tentatively TRBD1 (5 bases). Germline V gene data show CDR1 as LNHDA and CDR2 as SQIVND (reference sequence). V was pared by 1 base and J by 7 bases, with 8 bases between. This CDR3 is 14 amino acids long. CDR3 in DNA: TGTGCCAGTAGTATAGTTGCAGGGAATTCACCCCTCCACTTT. Encoded protein: CASSIVAGNSPLHF.

The chain links TRBV6-5 to TRBJ1-1; 8 nucleotides align to TRBD1. Per the germline V gene, CDR1 is MNHEY and CDR2 is SVGAGI. V lost 6 bases, J lost 2 bases, and 8 bases stayed unmatched. This CDR3 has 15 residues. For the CDR3, the DNA is TGTGCCAGCAGCTCGGGACAGGCGAGAAACACTGAAGCTTTCTTT. Its translation is CASSSGQARNTEAFF.

The CDR3: CASILNGDTQYF. CDR3 coding DNA: TGTGCCAGCATTTTAAACGGAGATACGCAGTATTTT. The genes are TRBV11-2 and TRBJ2-3; D not certain. Germline V gene sequence: CDR1 SGHAT, CDR2 FQNNGV. The germline V and J ends were trimmed by 7 bases and 5 bases, with 10 bases remaining between them. The CDR3 length is 12 residues.

The genes are TRBV9 and TRBJ2-2; no clear D gene. From germline, CDR1 is SGDLS and CDR2 YYNGEE. The CDR3 is 15 amino acids. Trimming cost V 0 bases and J 1 base, with 7 bases left between them. The CDR3 sequence: CASSVGGLNTGELFF. The CDR3 DNA reads TGTGCCAGCAGCGTAGGCGGCTTGAACACCGGGGAGCTGTTTTTT. Supplemented by reference TRBV9 and TRBJ2-2, the full variable domain reads DSGVTQTPKHLITATGQRVTLRCSPRSGDLSVYWYQQSLDQGLQFLIQYYNGEERAKGNILERFSAQQFPDLHSELNLSSLELGDSALYFCASSVGGLNTGELFFGEGSRLTVL.

V is TRBV28 and J is TRBJ1-4; D not certain. Germline V gene sequence: CDR1 MDHEN, CDR2 SYDVKM. The ends were cut back, 3 bases at V and 0 bases at J, with 5 bases in the middle. The CDR3 sequence is 14 residues long. This CDR3 is CASSFVATNEKLFF. The DNA of the CDR3 is TGTGCCAGCAGTTTTGTCGCAACTAATGAAAAACTGTTTTTT.

The rearrangement uses TRBV5-1 and TRBJ1-4; 10 bases line up with TRBD1. The CDR3 has 14 amino acids. V gave up 4 bases and J gave up 5 bases; unmatched junction bases: 2. Germline values: CDR1 SGHRS, CDR2 YFSETQ. CDR3 in DNA: TGCGCCAGCAGCCCGGGACAGGGGAATGAAAAACTGTTTTTT. Amino acid sequence: CASSPGQGNEKLFF.

The V gene is TRBV5-6, the J gene TRBJ2-7; 12 bases map to TRBD1. The CDR3 runs 15 residues. Trimming at V came to 2 bases and at J to 3 bases, leaving 3 bases not matched to a gene. CDR1 is SGHDT, CDR2 YYEEEE, per germline. The CDR3 DNA sequence: TGTGCCAGCAGCTTTGGGACAGGGGGCAACTACGAGCAGTACTTC. Protein: CASSFGTGGNYEQYF.

V gene TRBV5-4 combines with J gene TRBJ2-1; 12 bases match TRBD2. The V and J ends lost 2 bases and 4 bases, in that order; junction bases with no gene match: 1. This CDR3 comprises 15 residues. Germline values: CDR1 SGHNT, CDR2 YYREEE (reference sequence). The CDR3 protein is CASSFTSGGYNEQFF. CDR3 nucleotide sequence: TGTGCCAGCAGCTTTACTAGCGGGGGGTACAATGAGCAGTTCTTC.

DNA of the CDR3: TGTGCCAGCAGGCGGCAGGCAGGGGGCAACTATGGCTACACCTTC. Residues: CASRRQAGGNYGYTF. The V call is TRBV28, the J call TRBJ1-2; 8 nucleotides align to TRBD1. CDR3 size: 15 residues. V was pared by 6 bases and J by 2 bases, with 8 bases of the junction left unmatched. Germline V gives CDR1 MDHEN, CDR2 SYDVKM.

The CDR3 region has the DNA TGTGCCAGCAGCCTCGACCGCGGCGGCAGGGCCTACAATGAGCAGTTCTTC. It is translated as CASSLDRGGRAYNEQFF. V and J are TRBV11-2 and TRBJ2-1, with a tentative D call TRBD1 (5 bases). The CDR3 has 17 amino acids. V lost 5 bases and J 2 bases, leaving 19 bases between the germline ends. Germline V gene data show CDR1 as SGHAT and CDR2 as FQNNGV.

This chain joins TRBV7-9 and TRBJ2-7; D gene uncertain. CDR1 is SEHNR, CDR2 FQNEAQ, per germline (reference sequence). Between the trimmed V and J ends, which lost 2 bases and 0 bases, there was a span of 8 bases. The CDR3 runs 14 residues. The CDR3 loop is CASSLLDNSYEQYF. DNA of the CDR3: TGTGCCAGCAGCTTACTCGACAACTCCTACGAGCAGTACTTC.

This chain links TRBV5-6 with TRBJ1-2, with TRBD1 identical over 7 bases. The germline gives CDR1 SGHDT, CDR2 YYEEEE. The CDR3 totals 14 residues. The ends lost 0 bases at V and 4 bases at J; junction bases unmatched: 3. The CDR3 loop reads CASSLEGQAYGYTF. The CDR3 DNA sequence: TGTGCCAGCAGCTTGGAAGGACAGGCCTATGGCTACACCTTC.

The chain is built from TRBV4-1 and TRBJ1-3, with D maybe TRBD1 (6 bases). V lost 2 bases and J lost 0, with 23 bases in between. The CDR3 is 20 amino acids. Germline CDR1 is MGHRA and CDR2 is YSYEKL. The CDR3 here is CASSQTRGRSAEGSGNTIYF. The CDR3 DNA sequence: TGCGCCAGCAGCCAAACCAGGGGCCGCTCCGCCGAAGGCTCTGGAAACACCATATATTTT.

As to this clone: One end of the junction is discordant with germline, which a read error may explain. At the DNA level, this CDR3 is encoded by other sequences in the same sample as well. The V call is TRBV28, the J call TRBJ1-6; 9 bases align to TRBD1. Germline values: CDR1 MDHEN, CDR2 SYDVKM. The CDR3 is 15 amino acids. The CDR3 sequence is CASSLGDREGSPLHF. The CDR3 DNA is TGTGCCAGCAGTTTGGGGGACAGGGAGGGTTCACCCCTACACTTT.

CDR3 protein: CASSRILTPTSTDTQYF. In nucleotides, the CDR3 is TGTGCCAGCAGTAGAATACTCACCCCAACTAGCACAGATACGCAGTATTTT. The genes are TRBV27 and TRBJ2-3; D not resolved. Germline CDR1 and CDR2: MNHEY and SMNVEV (reference sequence). There are 17 residues in the CDR3. V was clipped by 5 bases and J by 0 bases, with 18 bases between them.

The rearrangement joins TRBV6-5 to TRBJ1-1, with unresolved D. Germline V CDR1 and CDR2: MNHEY, SVGAGI. CDR3 size: 13 residues. The V gene lost 6 bases and the J gene lost 2 bases, with 10 bases spanning the gap. Here the CDR3 reads CASSLATNTEAFF. The CDR3 DNA is TGTGCCAGCAGCCTTGCCACTAACACTGAAGCTTTCTTT.

This chain links TRBV18 with TRBJ1-1; a possible D gene is TRBD1 (6 bases). V was pared by 3 bases and J by 1 base, with 9 bases between. This CDR3 comprises 14 residues. CDR1 and CDR2 from the germline V gene are KGHSH and LQKENI. CDR3 nucleotide sequence: TGTGCCAGCTCACCTCGGACAGAGAACACTGAAGCTTTCTTT. Its translation: CASSPRTENTEAFF.

The chain recombines TRBV19 with TRBJ2-7; 8 bases agree with TRBD1. The CDR3 totals 15 residues. From germline, CDR1 is LNHDA and CDR2 SQIVND (reference sequence). The ends lost 5 bases at V and 5 bases at J; junction bases unmatched: 11. The DNA of the CDR3 is TGTGCCAGTAGTGGCAACAGGGGGTCTAGGAACGAGCAGTACTTC. Translated: CASSGNRGSRNEQYF.

The CDR3 DNA is TGTGCCAGCAGTTCCCCCGACCGGGGGGGTTATGGCTACACCTTC. It is translated as CASSSPDRGGYGYTF. This chain uses TRBV27 with TRBJ1-2, with a tentative D call TRBD1 (5 bases). V dropped 4 bases and J dropped 5 bases, with 17 bases sitting between them. Germline assignment: CDR1 MNHEY and CDR2 SMNVEV (reference sequence). This CDR3 has 15 amino acids.

V gene TRBV5-4 combines with J gene TRBJ2-7; possible D gene TRBD2, 7 bases. V was pared by 0 bases and J by 0 bases, with 10 bases between. The CDR3 has 15 residues. Germline V gene data show CDR1 as SGHNT and CDR2 as YYREEE (reference sequence). The chain's CDR3 is CASSLGGGASYEQYF. CDR3 sequence (DNA): TGTGCCAGCAGCTTGGGAGGGGGGGCCTCCTACGAGCAGTACTTC.

The CDR3 nucleotides read TGTGCCAGTAGTACCGGGACAGCCTTTTATGGGCCCCAGCATTTT. It is translated as CASSTGTAFYGPQHF. The chain employs TRBV19 and TRBJ1-5, with 7 bases aligning to TRBD1. Trimming took 4 bases from V and 9 from J; bases not matched to a gene: 12. The CDR3 length is 15 residues. Germline V gene sequence: CDR1 LNHDA, CDR2 SQIVND (reference sequence).

The V and J genes are TRBV5-1 and TRBJ2-2; TRBD1 matches 10 bases. Trimming cost V 3 bases and J 5 bases; bases outside gene matches: 4. Germline loops: CDR1 SGHRS, CDR2 YFSETQ. This CDR3 region has 15 residues. DNA for the CDR3: TGCGCCAGCAGCTCGGAGGGACAGGGGACCGGGGAGCTGTTTTTT. It encodes CASSSEGQGTGELFF.